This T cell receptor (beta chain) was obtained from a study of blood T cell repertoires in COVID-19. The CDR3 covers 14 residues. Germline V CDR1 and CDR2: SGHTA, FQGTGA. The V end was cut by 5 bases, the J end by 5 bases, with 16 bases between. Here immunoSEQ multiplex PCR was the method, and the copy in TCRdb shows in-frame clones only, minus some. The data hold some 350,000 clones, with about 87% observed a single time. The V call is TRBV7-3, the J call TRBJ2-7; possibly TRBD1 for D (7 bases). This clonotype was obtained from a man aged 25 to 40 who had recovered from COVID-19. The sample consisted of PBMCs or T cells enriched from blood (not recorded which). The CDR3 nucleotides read TGTGCCAGCAGCCTCGCGACAGGGACTGACGAGCAGTACTTC. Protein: CASSLATGTDEQYF.